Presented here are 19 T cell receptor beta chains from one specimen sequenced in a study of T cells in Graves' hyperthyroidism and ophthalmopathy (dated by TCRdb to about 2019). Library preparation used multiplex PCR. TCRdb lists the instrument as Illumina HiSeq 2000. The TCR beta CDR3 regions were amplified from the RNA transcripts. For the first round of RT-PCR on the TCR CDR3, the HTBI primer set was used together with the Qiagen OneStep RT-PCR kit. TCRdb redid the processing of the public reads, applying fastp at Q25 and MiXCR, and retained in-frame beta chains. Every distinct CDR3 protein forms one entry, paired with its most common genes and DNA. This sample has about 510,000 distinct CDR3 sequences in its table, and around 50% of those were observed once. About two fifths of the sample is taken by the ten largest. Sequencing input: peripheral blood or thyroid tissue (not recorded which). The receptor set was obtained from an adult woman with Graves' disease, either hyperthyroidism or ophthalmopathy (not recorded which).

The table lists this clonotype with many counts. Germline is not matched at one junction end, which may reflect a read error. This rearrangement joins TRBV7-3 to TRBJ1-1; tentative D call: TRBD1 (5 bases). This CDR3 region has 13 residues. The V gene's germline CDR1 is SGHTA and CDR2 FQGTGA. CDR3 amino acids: CASSVTANTEAFF. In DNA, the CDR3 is TGCGCCAGCAGTGTGACAGCGAACACTGAAGCTTTCTTT.

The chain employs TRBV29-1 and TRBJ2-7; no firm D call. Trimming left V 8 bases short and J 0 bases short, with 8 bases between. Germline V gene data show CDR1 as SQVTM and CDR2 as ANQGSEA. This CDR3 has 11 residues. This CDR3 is CSLTGSYEQYF. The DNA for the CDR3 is TGCAGCTTGACCGGCTCCTACGAGCAGTACTTC.

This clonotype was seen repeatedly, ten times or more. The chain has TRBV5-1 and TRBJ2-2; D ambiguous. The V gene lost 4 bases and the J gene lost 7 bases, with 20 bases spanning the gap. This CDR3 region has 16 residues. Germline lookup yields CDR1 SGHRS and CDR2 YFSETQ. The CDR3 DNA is TGCGCCAGCAGCCCCTCCGGTTGGGGAATGGACGGGGAGCTGTTTTTT. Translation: CASSPSGWGMDGELFF.

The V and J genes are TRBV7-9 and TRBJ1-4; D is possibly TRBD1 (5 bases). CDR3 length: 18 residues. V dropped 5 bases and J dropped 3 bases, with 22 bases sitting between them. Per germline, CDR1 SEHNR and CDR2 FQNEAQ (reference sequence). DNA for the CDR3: TGTGCCAGCAGCGCGAGCGGACCGGGGACTGGGGCTAATGAAAAACTGTTTTTT. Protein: CASSASGPGTGANEKLFF.

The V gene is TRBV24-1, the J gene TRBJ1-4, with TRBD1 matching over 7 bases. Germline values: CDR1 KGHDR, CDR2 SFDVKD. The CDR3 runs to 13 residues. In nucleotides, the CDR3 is TGTGCTGTAGGGTACAGGGGAGGTGAAAAACTGTTTTTT. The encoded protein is CAVGYRGGEKLFF.

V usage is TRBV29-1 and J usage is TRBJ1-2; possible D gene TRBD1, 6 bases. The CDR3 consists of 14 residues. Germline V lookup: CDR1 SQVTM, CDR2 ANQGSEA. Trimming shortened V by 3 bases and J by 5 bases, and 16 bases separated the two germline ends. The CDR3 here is CSVESGVVWYGYTF. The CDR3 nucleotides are TGCAGCGTTGAGTCAGGGGTTGTTTGGTATGGCTACACCTTC. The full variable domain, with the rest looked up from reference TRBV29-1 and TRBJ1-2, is SAVISQKPSRDICQRGTSLTIQCQVDSQVTMMFWYRQQPGQSLTLIATANQGSEATYESGFVIDKFPISRPNLTFSTLTVSNMSPEDSSIYLCSVESGVVWYGYTFGSGTRLTVV.

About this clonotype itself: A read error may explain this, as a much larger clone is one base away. The CDR3 nucleotides are TGTGCCATCAGTGCCGGGACAGGGGGCTATCAGCCCCAGCATTTT. This codes for CAISAGTGGYQPQHF. The chain couples TRBV10-3 to TRBJ1-5, with 12 positions matching TRBD1. The germline CDR1 and CDR2 sequences are ENHRY and SYGVKD. This CDR3 has 15 residues. After removal of 4 bases from V and 5 bases from J, the junction contained 3 bases not matched to a gene.

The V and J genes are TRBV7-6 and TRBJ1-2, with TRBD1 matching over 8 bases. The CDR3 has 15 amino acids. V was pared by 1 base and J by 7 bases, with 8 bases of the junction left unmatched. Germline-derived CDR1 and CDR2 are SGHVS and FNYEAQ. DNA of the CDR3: TGTGCCAGCAGCTTAGACCCCGGACAGGGTGCTGGCTACACCTTC. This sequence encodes CASSLDPGQGAGYTF.

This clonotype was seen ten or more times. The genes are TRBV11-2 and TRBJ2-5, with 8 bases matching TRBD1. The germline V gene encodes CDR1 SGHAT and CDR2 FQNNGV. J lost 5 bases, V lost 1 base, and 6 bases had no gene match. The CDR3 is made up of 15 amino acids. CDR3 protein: CASSLAPGGGETQYF. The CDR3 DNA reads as TGTGCCAGCAGCTTAGCCCCAGGGGGCGGGGAGACCCAGTACTTC.

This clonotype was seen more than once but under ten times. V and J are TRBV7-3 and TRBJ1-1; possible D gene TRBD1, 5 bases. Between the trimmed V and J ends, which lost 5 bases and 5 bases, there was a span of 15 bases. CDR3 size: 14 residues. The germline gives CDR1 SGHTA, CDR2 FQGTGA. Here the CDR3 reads CASSNQGPSTEAFF. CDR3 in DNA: TGTGCCAGCAGCAATCAGGGCCCGAGTACTGAAGCTTTCTTT. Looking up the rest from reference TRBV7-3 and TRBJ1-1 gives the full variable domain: GAGVSQTPSNKVTEKGKYVELRCDPISGHTALYWYRQSLGQGPEFLIYFQGTGAADDSGLPNDRFFAVRPEGSVSTLKIQRTERGDSAVYLCASSNQGPSTEAFFGQGTRLTVV.

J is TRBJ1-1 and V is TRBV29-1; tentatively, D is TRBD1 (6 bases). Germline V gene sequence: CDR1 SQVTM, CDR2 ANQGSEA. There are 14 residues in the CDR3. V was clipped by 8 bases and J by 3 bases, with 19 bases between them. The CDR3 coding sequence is TGCAGCTTAGCGACGGGGGCAGAGGACACTGAAGCTTTCTTT. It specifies CSLATGAEDTEAFF.

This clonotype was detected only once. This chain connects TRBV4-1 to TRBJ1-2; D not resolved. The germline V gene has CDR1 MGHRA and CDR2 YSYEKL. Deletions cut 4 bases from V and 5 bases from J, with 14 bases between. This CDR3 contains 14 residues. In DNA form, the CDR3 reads TGCGCCAGCAGCCTAGACCTGGGGAGGTATGGCTACACCTTC. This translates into CASSLDLGRYGYTF.

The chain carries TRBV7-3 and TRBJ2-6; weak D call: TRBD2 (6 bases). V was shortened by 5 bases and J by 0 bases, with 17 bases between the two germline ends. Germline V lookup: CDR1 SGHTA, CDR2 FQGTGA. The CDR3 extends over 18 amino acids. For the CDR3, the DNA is TGTGCCAGCAGCCCGGGCCTCCCGCGGGGCTCTGGGGCCAACGTCCTGACTTTC. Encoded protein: CASSPGLPRGSGANVLTF.

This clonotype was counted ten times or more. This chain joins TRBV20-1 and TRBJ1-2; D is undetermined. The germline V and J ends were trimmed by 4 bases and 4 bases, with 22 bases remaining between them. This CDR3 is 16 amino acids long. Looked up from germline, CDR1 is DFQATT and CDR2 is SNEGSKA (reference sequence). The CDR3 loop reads CSATQDWAPDLYGYTF. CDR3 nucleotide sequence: TGCAGTGCTACCCAGGATTGGGCCCCCGACCTCTATGGCTACACCTTC.

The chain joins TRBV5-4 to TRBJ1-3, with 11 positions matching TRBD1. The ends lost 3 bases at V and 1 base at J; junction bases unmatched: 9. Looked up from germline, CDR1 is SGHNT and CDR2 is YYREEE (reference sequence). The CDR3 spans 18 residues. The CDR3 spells CASSSGQGASLSGNTIYF. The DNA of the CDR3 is TGTGCCAGCAGCTCCGGACAGGGGGCTTCGTTGTCTGGAAACACCATATATTTT.

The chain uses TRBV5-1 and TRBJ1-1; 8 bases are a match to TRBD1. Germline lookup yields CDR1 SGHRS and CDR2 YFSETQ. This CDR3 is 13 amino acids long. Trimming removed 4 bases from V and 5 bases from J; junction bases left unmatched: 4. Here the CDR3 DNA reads TGCGCCAGCAGCGGGGGACAGGCGACTGAAGCTTTCTTT. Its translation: CASSGGQATEAFF.

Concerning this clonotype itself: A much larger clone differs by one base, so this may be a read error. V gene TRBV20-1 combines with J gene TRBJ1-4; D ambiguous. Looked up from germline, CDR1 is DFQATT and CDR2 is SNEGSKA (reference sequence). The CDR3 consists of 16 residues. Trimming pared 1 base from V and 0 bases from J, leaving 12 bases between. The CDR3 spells CSARGAVSSTNEKLFF. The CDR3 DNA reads TGCAGTGCTAGAGGGGCCGTCTCCTCAACTAATGAAAAACTGTTTTTT.

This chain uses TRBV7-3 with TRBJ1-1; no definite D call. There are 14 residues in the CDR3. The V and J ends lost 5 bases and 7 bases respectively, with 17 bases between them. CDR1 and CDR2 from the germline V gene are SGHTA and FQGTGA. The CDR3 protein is CASSPSGSDREAFF. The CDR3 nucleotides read TGTGCCAGCAGCCCCTCCGGGTCCGATCGTGAAGCTTTCTTT. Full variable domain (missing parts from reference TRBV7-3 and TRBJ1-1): GAGVSQTPSNKVTEKGKYVELRCDPISGHTALYWYRQSLGQGPEFLIYFQGTGAADDSGLPNDRFFAVRPEGSVSTLKIQRTERGDSAVYLCASSPSGSDREAFFGQGTRLTVV.

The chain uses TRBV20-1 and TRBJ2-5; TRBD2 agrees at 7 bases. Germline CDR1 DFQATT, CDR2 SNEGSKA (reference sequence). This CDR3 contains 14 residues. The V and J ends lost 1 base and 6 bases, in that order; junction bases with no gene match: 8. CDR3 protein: CSARGGGGFQTQYF. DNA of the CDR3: TGCAGTGCTAGAGGTGGCGGGGGTTTTCAGACCCAGTACTTC.